This T cell receptor (beta chain) stems from a study of shared clonotypes between healthy human individuals (dated by TCRdb to about 2020). For context, the study as a whole: Three men and a couple of women, aged 18 to 49 years, made up the cohort. Leukapheresis yielded between about 0.9 and 10 billion PBMCs per donor. Different laboratories and diverse techniques were used to prepare libraries and sequence TCR repertoires, to increase sequencing depth and limit assay-specific biases. To estimate repertoire size and how much clonotypes are shared between individuals, the study performed deep sequencing of blood TCR repertoires from a few healthy adults. The research as a whole found: Sampling was limited to blood, and TCR repertoires in tissue likely differ from TCR repertoires in blood. The small number of donors limited the genetic and exposure-history diversity represented. Based on pairwise subsampling, the degree of clonotype sharing among donors was expected to be affected by sequencing depth.

The CDR3, from cysteine to phenylalanine, totals 14 residues. Only CDR3 DNA is held: 42 bases, read in frame from base 1. Sequences SGHKS (CDR1) and YYEKEE (CDR2) are obtained from the germline V gene (reference sequence). V is reduced by 2 bases and J by 0 bases, leaving a spacing of 9 bases between them. Using the deep immunoSEQ assay, TCR CDR3 regions were amplified from genomic DNA by multiplex PCR. Extracted genomic DNA from each cell subset was spread evenly across all wells of several immunoSEQ 96-well plates, with each plate serving as a replicate. Each replicate PCR for unsorted PBMC received roughly 0.3 ug genomic DNA, equal to 25,000 to 35,000 T cell genomes. Ten immunoSEQ deep assay plates were used to sequence unsorted PBMC genomic DNA. Purified libraries were quantified with a Qubit 3.0 fluorometer, sized on a Bioanalyzer 2100, and re-quantified with the KAPA Library Quantification kit. Every immunoSEQ 96-well plate was sequenced on a separate single-read 150-cycle Illumina NextSeq 550 flow cell. In the paper's pipeline: Because the immunoSEQ output held only junctional sequences and lacked quality scores, the filtering could not match the filtering applied to full-length reads. Sequences were annotated with PyIR, a Python wrapper for IgBLAST v1.9, using IMGT germline references to assign V/J genes and CDR3. Any read was removed if the V/J assignment was weak (E-value above 1e-6), the CDR3 was missing, or the read contained stop codons, out-of-frame junctions, or ambiguous translated residues. V3J clonotypes were defined as sequences sharing an identical inferred V gene, J gene, and CDR3 amino acid sequence. Percentage overlap between repertoires was computed as shared unique clonotypes divided by the size of the smaller repertoire. Three approaches were used to assess repertoire richness: RTK rarefaction, the Chao1 estimator, and Recon v2.1 estimates of unobserved clonotypes. TCRdb's version of the immuneACCESS table is confined to in-frame rearrangements and falls short of the full clone set. An unresolved V gene accounts for under half of the shortfall where checked; the remainder is of unknown origin. V, J and clone size reflect that table, while D and trimming were determined from the DNA. The sample yields some 450,000 clones; roughly 80% were counted once. The ten largest clones represent around 12% of the sample.

Comments on this clone: Its antigen has not been determined. Base qualities are missing; no much larger clone stands one base away.

The donors were healthy, HIV-negative adults with no recently reported acute infections or vaccinations. Every donor was a Caucasian adult residing in Nashville, Tennessee, USA. For unsorted samples, approximately 84 million PBMCs were counted, and genomic DNA was extracted using the QIAamp DNA Blood Mini kit. After blood collection by leukapheresis, PBMCs were isolated using Ficoll-Histopaque density gradient centrifugation and then cryopreserved in the vapor phase of liquid nitrogen. Sequencing was performed on PBMCs. The clonotype originates from a woman aged 40 to 50 in good health. Some clones in this sample may be carry-over from other donors' samples. The receptor chain draws on TRBV5-5 and TRBJ2-7; the D gene assignment is ambiguous. The CDR3 amino acid sequence is: CASSLWADSYEQYF. The sequenced DNA: TGTGCCAGCAGCTTATGGGCAGACTCCTACGAGCAGTACTTC.